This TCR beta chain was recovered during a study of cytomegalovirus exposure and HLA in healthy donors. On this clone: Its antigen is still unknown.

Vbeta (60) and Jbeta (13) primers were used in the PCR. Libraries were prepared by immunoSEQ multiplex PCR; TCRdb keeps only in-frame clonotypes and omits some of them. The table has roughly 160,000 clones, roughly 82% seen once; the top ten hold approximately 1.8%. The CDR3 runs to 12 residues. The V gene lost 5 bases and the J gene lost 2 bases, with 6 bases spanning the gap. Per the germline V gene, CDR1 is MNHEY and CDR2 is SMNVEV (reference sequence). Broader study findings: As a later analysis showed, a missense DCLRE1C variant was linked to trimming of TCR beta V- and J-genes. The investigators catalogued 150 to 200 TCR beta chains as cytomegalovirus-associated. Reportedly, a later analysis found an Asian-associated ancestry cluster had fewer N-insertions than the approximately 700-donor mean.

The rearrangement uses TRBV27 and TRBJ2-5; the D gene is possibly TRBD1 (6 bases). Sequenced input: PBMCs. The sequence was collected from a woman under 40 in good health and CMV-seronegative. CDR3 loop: CASSQGQETQYF. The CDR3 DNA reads TGTGCCAGCAGTCAGGGGCAAGAGACCCAGTACTTC.